The rows below give T cell receptor beta chains drawn from one sample of a study of beta chain features in type 1 diabetes. Here immunoSEQ multiplex PCR was the method, and the copy in TCRdb shows in-frame clones only, minus some. The sample has around 500,000 clones, roughly an eighth seen once; the top ten hold around 0.05%. Sequencing was carried out using naive CD4+ T cells from blood. The receptors originated from a woman aged 18-30 years in good health. Each CDR3 is given with its conserved first and last residue. Fields, in order: CDR3 length, V gene, clone size, CDR3 protein. Clone size is not always given. Where it is, it says once, few, many or a class for expanded clones.

cdr3_length: 15; v_call: TRBV19; clone_size: .; cdr3_aa: CASSSDRGHTGELFF
cdr3_length: 14; v_call: TRBV5-1; clone_size: .; cdr3_aa: CASSLAGDSYEQYF
cdr3_length: 15; v_call: TRBV4-3; clone_size: few; cdr3_aa: CASSQDRGRNYGYTF
cdr3_length: 14; v_call: TRBV7-3; clone_size: .; cdr3_aa: CASSLNDGSYEQYF
cdr3_length: 15; v_call: TRBV7-9; clone_size: .; cdr3_aa: CASSLVQGSTDTQYF
cdr3_length: 14; v_call: TRBV7-9; clone_size: .; cdr3_aa: CASSWSGGEDTQYF
cdr3_length: 16; v_call: TRBV30; clone_size: .; cdr3_aa: CAWNPSGRKDTGELFF
cdr3_length: 13; v_call: TRBV9; clone_size: .; cdr3_aa: CASSVGITGELFF
cdr3_length: 16; v_call: TRBV7-8; clone_size: few; cdr3_aa: CASSANIGRVGETQYF
cdr3_length: 12; v_call: TRBV7-2; clone_size: .; cdr3_aa: CASSSSSGTQYF
cdr3_length: 16; v_call: TRBV7-2; clone_size: .; cdr3_aa: CASSLKILSAYNEQFF
cdr3_length: 12; v_call: TRBV7-2; clone_size: .; cdr3_aa: CASSLVGTSQFF